The clone carrying this T cell receptor beta chain came up a few times. This entry is derived from a study of blood T cells in healthy people across ages. V was pared by 0 bases and J by 7 bases, with 15 bases of the junction left unmatched. The germline V gene has CDR1 LGHNA and CDR2 YNFKEQ. The CDR3 is made up of 19 amino acids. Primers used in a second PCR of about 7 to 12 cycles were a sample-barcoded 5' primer and a J-beta primer mix. A template-switch adaptor containing 12 random nucleotides labeled each cDNA molecule. TCRdb called the 5' RACE reads again in MiXCR, with one record for every CDR3 protein. In the table there are some 1 million distinct CDR3 sequences, more than 40% of which are singletons.

The receptor comes from a woman between 55 and 75 years old in good health. The sequencing input was blood. The chain links TRBV4-2 to TRBJ2-1, with TRBD2 matching 10 bases. CDR3 nucleotide sequence: TGTGCCAGCAGCCAAGATATTCCATCTAGCGGGAGAGCTCAGAATGAGCAGTTCTTC. Its translation: CASSQDIPSSGRAQNEQFF.